One sample yielded the 32 T cell receptor beta chains listed below, sequenced in a study of blood T cell repertoires in COVID-19 (dated by TCRdb to the early 2020s). Receptor amplification or capture employed the immunoSEQ multiplex PCR assay. Drawn from immuneACCESS, this table holds only the in-frame rearrangements with V and J called that TCRdb kept. Clones are partly lost; checked studies trace under half to an unresolved V gene and leave the rest unexplained. Present in this sample are some 140,000 clones, roughly four fifths of which were seen just once. The ten top clones hold 3% to 3.5% of the sample. Sequencing was done on a sample of peripheral blood. The source of these receptors is a woman older than 75 with acute or convalescent COVID-19.

The chain combines TRBV12-5 with TRBJ1-5; no reliable D call. Germline CDR1 reads LGHNT; CDR2 reads FRNRAP. Trimming removed 2 bases at V and 1 base at J, with 15 bases between. The CDR3 sequence is 17 residues long. This chain's CDR3 is CASGLLTYPFSNQPQHF. In nucleotides, the CDR3 is TGTGCTAGTGGTTTGCTCACTTACCCGTTCAGCAATCAGCCCCAGCATTTT.

The genes are TRBV5-1 and TRBJ2-1; 11 nucleotides agree with TRBD2. CDR3 length: 15 residues. V was pared by 6 bases and J by 5 bases, with 7 bases of the junction left unmatched. Germline V gene sequence: CDR1 SGHRS, CDR2 YFSETQ. CDR3 sequence: CASKGLAGGNNEQFF. CDR3 DNA sequence: TGCGCCAGCAAGGGGCTAGCGGGGGGAAACAATGAGCAGTTCTTC. The whole variable domain, filled in from reference TRBV5-1 and TRBJ2-1, reads KAGVTQTPRYLIKTRGQQVTLSCSPISGHRSVSWYQQTPGQGLQFLFEYFSETQRNKGNFPGRFSGRQFSNSRSEMNVSTLELGDSALYLCASKGLAGGNNEQFFGPGTRLTVL.

The J gene is TRBJ2-3, the V gene TRBV18; no definite D call. From germline, CDR1 is KGHSH and CDR2 LQKENI. V was clipped by 2 bases and J by 6 bases, with 12 bases between them. The CDR3 is made up of 14 amino acids. CDR3 in DNA: TGTGCCAGCTCACCAGGGCTCGATCGGGATACGCAGTATTTT. As protein: CASSPGLDRDTQYF. Combining the CDR3 with reference TRBV18 and TRBJ2-3 gives the whole variable domain NAGVMQNPRHLVRRRGQEARLRCSPMKGHSHVYWYRQLPEEGLKFMVYLQKENIIDESGMPKERFSAEFPKEGPSILRIQQVVRGDSAAYFCASSPGLDRDTQYFGPGTRLTVL.

The chain employs TRBV6-5 and TRBJ1-1; D is unclear. V lost 0 bases, J lost 3 bases, and 11 bases lay in between. CDR3 length: 15 residues. Germline V gene lookup returns CDR1 MNHEY and CDR2 SVGAGI. The CDR3 region is CASSYSAGFDTEAFF. CDR3 nucleotide sequence: TGTGCCAGCAGTTACTCTGCCGGGTTCGACACTGAAGCTTTCTTT.

This sequence joins TRBV3-1 (or the pseudogene TRBV3-2) and TRBJ2-1, with D tentatively TRBD1 (5 bases). The germline CDR1 and CDR2 sequences are LGHDT and YNNKEL (reference sequence). V lost 6 bases and J lost 5, with 11 bases in between. The CDR3 contains 13 residues. The CDR3 coding sequence is TGTGCCAGCAGTTACACCAGGGACAATGAGCAGTTCTTC. This encodes CASSYTRDNEQFF.

The chain uses TRBV7-2 and TRBJ1-1; D gene uncertain. Trimming removed 5 bases at V and 7 bases at J, with 8 bases between. CDR3 length: 11 amino acids. Germline CDR1 and CDR2: SGHTA and FQGNSA. The CDR3 reads CASSRLIEAFF. The CDR3 DNA reads TGTGCCAGCAGCCGACTGATTGAAGCTTTCTTT.

V is TRBV11-2 and J is TRBJ1-2; D ambiguous. The length of the CDR3 is 14 residues. In germline, CDR1 is SGHAT, CDR2 FQNNGV. The germline V and J ends were trimmed by 1 base and 4 bases, with 10 bases remaining between them. CDR3 sequence: CASSLVRGSYGYTF. CDR3 DNA: TGTGCCAGCAGCTTAGTACGGGGTAGCTATGGCTACACCTTC.

In this sample, this clone turned up a few times. This rearrangement joins TRBV30 to TRBJ2-3; tentatively, D is TRBD2 (5 bases). Trimming removed 2 bases from V and 0 bases from J, with 12 bases in between. Looked up from germline, CDR1 is GTSNPN and CDR2 is SVGIG (reference sequence). This CDR3 has 15 amino acids. This CDR3 reads CAWSIPRTSTDTQYF. The CDR3 coding sequence is TGTGCCTGGAGTATCCCTCGGACTAGCACAGATACGCAGTATTTT. The whole variable domain, remainder taken from reference TRBV30 and TRBJ2-3, is SQTIHQWPATLVQPVGSPLSLECTVEGTSNPNLYWYRQAAGRGLQLLFYSVGIGQISSEVPQNLSASRPQDRQFILSSKKLLLSDSGFYLCAWSIPRTSTDTQYFGPGTRLTVL.

The rearrangement uses TRBV5-4 and TRBJ1-4; 7 bases are a match to TRBD1. V gave up 0 bases and J gave up 7 bases; unmatched junction bases: 6. Germline V gene data show CDR1 as SGHNT and CDR2 as YYREEE (reference sequence). CDR3 length: 15 residues. The CDR3 DNA is TGTGCCAGCAGCTTGGGACAGGGAGGTAGTGAAAAACTGTTTTTT. Its protein product is CASSLGQGGSEKLFF.

In its sample, this clone was seen once. The chain recombines TRBV10-3 with TRBJ1-1; D is uncertain. Per germline, CDR1 ENHRY and CDR2 SYGVKD. Deletions cut 0 bases from V and 6 bases from J, with 11 bases between. This CDR3 region has 14 residues. The CDR3 DNA follows: TGTGCCATCAGTGAGTCTGGAGGGCGGTCTGAAGCTTTCTTT. Its protein product is CAISESGGRSEAFF.

This sequence joins TRBV7-8 and TRBJ1-5; D uncertain. The V gene's germline CDR1 is SGHVS and CDR2 FQNEAQ. Between the trimmed V and J ends, which lost 0 bases and 5 bases, there was a span of 8 bases. This CDR3 has 14 amino acids. The CDR3 is CASSLAMIDQPQHF. The CDR3, as DNA: TGTGCCAGCAGCTTAGCGATGATAGATCAGCCCCAGCATTTT. Complete variable domain (other parts from reference TRBV7-8 and TRBJ1-5): GAGVSQSPRYKVAKRGQDVALRCDPISGHVSLFWYQQALGQGPEFLTYFQNEAQLDKSGLPSDRFFAERPEGSVSTLKIQRTQQEDSAVYLCASSLAMIDQPQHFGDGTRLSIL.

The chain has TRBV11-2 and TRBJ1-2; perhaps TRBD1 as D (6 bases). The V and J ends lost 6 bases and 8 bases respectively, with 19 bases between them. Looked up from germline, CDR1 is SGHAT and CDR2 is FQNNGV. CDR3 length: 14 residues. DNA for the CDR3: TGTGCCAGCAGGATAGGAACAGGGACGGGGGGCTACACCTTC. Protein sequence: CASRIGTGTGGYTF.

This rearrangement joins TRBV4-1 to TRBJ1-5; possibly TRBD1 for D (6 bases). The CDR3 totals 15 residues. CDR1 is MGHRA, CDR2 YSYEKL, per germline. Trimming left V 1 base short and J 5 bases short, with 12 bases between. The CDR3 region has the DNA TGCGCCAGCAGCCAAGCCGGGACACCTCATCAGCCCCAGCATTTT. Its translation: CASSQAGTPHQPQHF.

The V and J genes are TRBV5-4 and TRBJ1-1, with 7 positions matching TRBD1. Losses at the gene ends were 3 bases for V and 4 bases for J; bases not matched to a gene: 3. The CDR3 covers 13 residues. Per germline, CDR1 SGHNT and CDR2 YYREEE (reference sequence). The CDR3 coding sequence is TGTGCCAGCAGCTACAGGGGAGGCACTGAAGCTTTCTTT. Translating it yields CASSYRGGTEAFF.

The chain joins TRBV7-9 to TRBJ1-4; D is possibly TRBD1 (5 bases). This CDR3 has 14 residues. V lost 6 bases and J lost 6, with 14 bases in between. Germline values: CDR1 SEHNR, CDR2 FQNEAQ (reference sequence). CDR3 amino acids: CASSPMGGDEKLFF. DNA of the CDR3: TGTGCCAGCAGTCCCATGGGGGGTGATGAAAAACTGTTTTTT.

This clone was found once. The chain links TRBV14 to TRBJ2-5, with 10 bases that match TRBD2. This CDR3 region has 18 residues. Germline CDR1 and CDR2: SGHDN and FVKESK. V gave up 1 base and J gave up 0 bases; unmatched junction bases: 8. The CDR3: CASSQAIGLAAYQETQYF. The CDR3 DNA reads TGTGCCAGCAGCCAAGCCATAGGACTAGCGGCCTACCAAGAGACCCAGTACTTC.

This clone was seen more than once but under ten times. The V call is TRBV5-1, the J call TRBJ1-3; a weak D match, TRBD1 (6 bases). The CDR3 consists of 15 residues. Trimming stripped 4 bases from V and 0 bases from J, with 11 bases between. CDR1 is SGHRS, CDR2 YFSETQ, per germline. Here the CDR3 reads CASSVRGGSGNTIYF. CDR3 nucleotide sequence: TGCGCCAGCAGCGTTAGGGGGGGCTCTGGAAACACCATATATTTT.

The DNA for the CDR3 is TGTGCCAGCAGTCTCCGGGACAGGGCAGAGGCTAACTATGGCTACACCTTC. Translating it yields CASSLRDRAEANYGYTF. This sequence joins TRBV6-6 and TRBJ1-2; 9 nucleotides line up with TRBD1. This CDR3 contains 17 residues. CDR1 is MNHNY and CDR2 is SVGAGI in the germline V gene (reference sequence). Trimming at V came to 5 bases and at J to 0 bases, leaving 10 bases not matched to a gene.

V gene TRBV5-6 combines with J gene TRBJ1-6, with 8 nucleotides matching TRBD1. With V trimmed by 1 base and J by 9 bases, 3 bases remained unmatched. Germline V lookup: CDR1 SGHDT, CDR2 YYEEEE. The CDR3 spans 14 residues. This CDR3 is CASSLRQGISPLHF. CDR3 DNA: TGTGCCAGCAGCTTGCGACAGGGGATTTCACCCCTCCACTTT.

This clone appeared a few times. The chain carries TRBV5-1 and TRBJ1-2; no clear D. The CDR3 is 14 residues long. The germline V and J ends were trimmed by 0 bases and 8 bases, with 14 bases remaining between them. Per the germline V gene, CDR1 is SGHRS and CDR2 is YFSETQ. Here the CDR3 DNA reads TGCGCCAGCAGCTTGGAGGCGGGAACCTCCGGCTACACCTTC. It codes for CASSLEAGTSGYTF.

The chain links TRBV5-3 to TRBJ1-4, with D unresolved. TRBV5-3 is recorded as an ORF, its role being uncertain. With 6 bases removed from V and 1 base from J, the gap between germline ends came to 19 bases. CDR3 length: 17 residues. CDR3 bases: TGTGCCAGAAACAAACAGCCGGGTGGACTAACTAATGAAAAACTGTTTTTT. It codes for CARNKQPGGLTNEKLFF.

This clone showed up just once. The genes are TRBV18 and TRBJ2-4; 7 positions match TRBD2. The CDR3 sequence is 15 residues long. Trimming at V came to 0 bases and at J to 6 bases, leaving 5 bases not matched to a gene. Germline V gene data show CDR1 as KGHSH and CDR2 as LQKENI. The CDR3 is CASSPPGGDTNIQYF. CDR3 nucleotides: TGTGCCAGCTCACCACCGGGAGGGGATACAAACATTCAGTACTTC.

This clone was seen just once. The genes are TRBV29-1 and TRBJ1-2; 10 bases map to TRBD1. CDR1 and CDR2 (germline): SQVTM, ANQGSEA. Germline trimming cut 3 bases from V and 5 bases from J; bases unmatched to any gene: 15. The CDR3 loop spans 17 amino acids. CDR3 loop: CSVEGGDRGQFSYGYTF. CDR3 in DNA: TGCAGCGTTGAGGGGGGGGACAGGGGCCAATTCTCGTATGGCTACACCTTC.

V usage is TRBV5-6 and J usage is TRBJ1-2; 11 positions agree with TRBD1. The CDR3 is 16 amino acids. Germline V lookup: CDR1 SGHDT, CDR2 YYEEEE. Trimming removed 3 bases from V and 3 bases from J; junction bases left unmatched: 7. The CDR3 nucleotides are TGTGCCAGCAGCTGGGACAGGGGGTGGACAGACTATGGCTACACCTTC. Translated: CASSWDRGWTDYGYTF.

This chain links TRBV7-2 with TRBJ2-3, with a weak D call TRBD2 (7 bases). The CDR3 length is 15 residues. V was shortened by 5 bases and J by 6 bases, with 18 bases between the two germline ends. Per the germline V gene, CDR1 is SGHTA and CDR2 is FQGNSA. Here the CDR3 reads CASSREGGAGDTQYF. The CDR3 DNA reads TGTGCCAGCAGCCGCGAGGGGGGGGCCGGGGATACGCAGTATTTT.

This chain connects TRBV6-5 to TRBJ1-2; 9 bases fit TRBD1. Unmatched junction bases numbered 3, after V lost 0 bases and J lost 4 bases. Germline CDR1 MNHEY, CDR2 SVGAGI. CDR3 length equals 15 residues. CDR3 in amino acids: CASSYSRQGVYGYTF. In nucleotides, the CDR3 is TGTGCCAGCAGTTACTCGAGACAGGGGGTCTATGGCTACACCTTC.

This clone was found once. This chain joins TRBV9 and TRBJ2-2; 9 bases agree with TRBD2. Germline-derived CDR1 and CDR2 are SGDLS and YYNGEE. There are 16 residues in the CDR3. V lost 0 bases to trimming and J lost 8 bases; unmatched junction nucleotides: 8. The CDR3 bases are TGTGCCAGCAGCGTAGCGGTCTCTAGCGGGGTTGGGGAGCTGTTTTTT. It yields the protein CASSVAVSSGVGELFF.

This rearrangement joins TRBV10-3 to TRBJ2-1; 8 nucleotides match TRBD2. CDR1 and CDR2 (germline): ENHRY, SYGVKD. The V segment lost 3 bases and the J segment 8 bases; nucleotides outside the gene matches: 9. This CDR3 has 15 amino acids. Here the CDR3 reads CAISDLQRGQDEQFF. The CDR3 nucleotides read TGTGCCATCAGTGATCTCCAGCGGGGGCAGGATGAGCAGTTCTTC.

The chain couples TRBV6-2 or TRBV6-3 to TRBJ1-6; D uncertain. Deletions cut 5 bases from V and 13 bases from J, with 12 bases between. The germline V gene encodes CDR1 MNHEY and CDR2 SVGEGT. This CDR3 spans 12 amino acids. Here the CDR3 reads CASSQLSSPLHF. The CDR3 nucleotides are TGTGCCAGCAGTCAATTGAGTTCCCCCCTCCACTTT.

V and J are TRBV29-1 and TRBJ1-6; 8 bases map to TRBD1. Losses at the gene ends were 7 bases for V and 5 bases for J; bases not matched to a gene: 10. The CDR3 extends over 15 amino acids. CDR1 and CDR2 from the germline V gene are SQVTM and ANQGSEA. The CDR3 coding sequence is TGCAGCGCCATTGTGACAGGGGCTAATAATTCACCCCTCCACTTT. Its translation is CSAIVTGANNSPLHF.

This clone was seen once. The rearrangement joins TRBV11-2 to TRBJ2-4; the D gene is possibly TRBD2 (5 bases). V was shortened by 0 bases and J by 8 bases, with 20 bases between the two germline ends. CDR1 SGHAT and CDR2 FQNNGV come from the germline V gene. The CDR3 is made up of 17 amino acids. CDR3 DNA sequence: TGTGCCAGCAGCTTAGATTGGCGGAAGACGGGGATAGACATTCAGTACTTC. This sequence encodes CASSLDWRKTGIDIQYF.

The chain uses TRBV6-5 and TRBJ1-1; D not certain. The CDR3 totals 13 residues. The germline V and J ends were trimmed by 7 bases and 5 bases, with 14 bases remaining between them. Germline V CDR1 and CDR2: MNHEY, SVGAGI. The CDR3 DNA follows: TGTGCCAGCAATCCGGGCCCGGGGACTGAAGCTTTCTTT. This encodes CASNPGPGTEAFF.